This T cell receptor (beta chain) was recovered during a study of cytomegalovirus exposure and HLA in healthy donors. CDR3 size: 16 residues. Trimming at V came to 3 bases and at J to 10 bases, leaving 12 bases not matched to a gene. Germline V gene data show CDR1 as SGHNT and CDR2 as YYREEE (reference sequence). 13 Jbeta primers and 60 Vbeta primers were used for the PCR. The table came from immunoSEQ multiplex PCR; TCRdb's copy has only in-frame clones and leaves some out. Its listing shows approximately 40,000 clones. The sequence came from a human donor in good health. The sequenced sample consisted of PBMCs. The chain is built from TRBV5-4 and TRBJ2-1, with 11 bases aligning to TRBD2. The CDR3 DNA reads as TGTGCCAGCAGCTCGCCGTATTCCGGGACTAGCGGCGAGCAGTTCTTC. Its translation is CASSSPYSGTSGEQFF. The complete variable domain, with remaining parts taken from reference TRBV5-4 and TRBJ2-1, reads ETGVTQSPTHLIKTRGQQVTLRCSSQSGHNTVSWYQQALGQGPQFIFQYYREEENGRGNFPPRFSGLQFPNYSSELNVNALELDDSALYLCASSSPYSGTSGEQFFGPGTRLTVL.